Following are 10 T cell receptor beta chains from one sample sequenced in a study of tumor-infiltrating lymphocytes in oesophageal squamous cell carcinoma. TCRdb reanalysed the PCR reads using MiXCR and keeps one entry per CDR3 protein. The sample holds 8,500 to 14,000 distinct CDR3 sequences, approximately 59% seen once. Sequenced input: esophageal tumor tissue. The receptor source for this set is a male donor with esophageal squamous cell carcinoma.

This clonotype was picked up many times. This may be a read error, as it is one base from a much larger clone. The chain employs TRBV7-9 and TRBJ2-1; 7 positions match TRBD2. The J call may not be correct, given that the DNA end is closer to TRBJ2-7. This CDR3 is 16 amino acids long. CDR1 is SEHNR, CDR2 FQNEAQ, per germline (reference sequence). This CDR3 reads CASSSEGTILYNEQYF. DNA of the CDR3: TGTGCCAGCAGCTCCGAGGGGACTATCCTCTACAATGAGCAGTACTTC.

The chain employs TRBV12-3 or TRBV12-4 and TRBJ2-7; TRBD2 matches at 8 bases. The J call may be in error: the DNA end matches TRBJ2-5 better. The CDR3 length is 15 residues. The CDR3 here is CASSFSGGPQETQYF. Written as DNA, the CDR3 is TGTGCCAGCAGTTTCAGCGGGGGCCCCCAAGAGACCCAGTACTTC.

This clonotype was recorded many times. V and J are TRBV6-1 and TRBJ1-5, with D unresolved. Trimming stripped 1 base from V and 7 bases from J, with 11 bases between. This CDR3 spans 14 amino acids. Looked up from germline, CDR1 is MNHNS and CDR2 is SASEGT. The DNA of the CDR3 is TGTGCCAGCAGTGAAGGGCGGGGAGGGCAGCCCCAGCATTTT. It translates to CASSEGRGGQPQHF.

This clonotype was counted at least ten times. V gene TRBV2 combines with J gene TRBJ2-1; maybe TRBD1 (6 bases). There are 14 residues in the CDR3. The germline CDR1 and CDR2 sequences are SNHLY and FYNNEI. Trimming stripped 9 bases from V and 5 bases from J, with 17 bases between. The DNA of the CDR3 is TGTGCCAGTTCCCTTCGGGACACGGACAATGAGCAGTTCTTC. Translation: CASSLRDTDNEQFF.

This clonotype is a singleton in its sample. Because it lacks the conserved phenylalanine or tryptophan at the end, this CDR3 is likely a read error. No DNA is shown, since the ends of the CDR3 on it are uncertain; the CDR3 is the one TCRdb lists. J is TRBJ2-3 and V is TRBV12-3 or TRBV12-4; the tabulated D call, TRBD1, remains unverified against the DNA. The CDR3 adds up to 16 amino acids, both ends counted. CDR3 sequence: CASSQTGRDYGYTFGS.

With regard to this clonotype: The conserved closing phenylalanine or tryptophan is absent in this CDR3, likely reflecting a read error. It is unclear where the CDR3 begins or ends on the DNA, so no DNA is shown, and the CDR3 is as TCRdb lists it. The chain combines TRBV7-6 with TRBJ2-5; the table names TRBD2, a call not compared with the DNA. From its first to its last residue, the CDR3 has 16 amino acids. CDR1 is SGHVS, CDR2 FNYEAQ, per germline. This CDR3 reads CASSPSQGNSPLHFGN.

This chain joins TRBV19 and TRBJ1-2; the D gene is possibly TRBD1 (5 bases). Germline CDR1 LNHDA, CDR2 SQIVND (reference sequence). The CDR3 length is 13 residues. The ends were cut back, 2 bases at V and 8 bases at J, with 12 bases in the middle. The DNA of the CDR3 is TGTGCCAGTAGTATACGTGGCAGGGACGGCTACACCTTC. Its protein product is CASSIRGRDGYTF.

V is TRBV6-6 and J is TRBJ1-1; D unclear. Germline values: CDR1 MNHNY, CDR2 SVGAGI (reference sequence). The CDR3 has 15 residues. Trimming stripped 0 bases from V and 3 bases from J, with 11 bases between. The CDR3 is CASSYSRRADTEAFF. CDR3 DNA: TGTGCCAGCAGTTACTCGCGGAGGGCTGACACTGAAGCTTTCTTT.

CDR3 coding DNA: TGTGCCAGCAGTAAACAAACAGGGTCCTACGAGCAGTACTTC. It yields the protein CASSKQTGSYEQYF. J is TRBJ2-7 and V is TRBV28; D may be TRBD1 (6 bases). The V end was cut by 5 bases, the J end by 1 base, with 12 bases between. CDR1 MDHEN and CDR2 SYDVKM come from the germline V gene. This CDR3 region has 14 residues.

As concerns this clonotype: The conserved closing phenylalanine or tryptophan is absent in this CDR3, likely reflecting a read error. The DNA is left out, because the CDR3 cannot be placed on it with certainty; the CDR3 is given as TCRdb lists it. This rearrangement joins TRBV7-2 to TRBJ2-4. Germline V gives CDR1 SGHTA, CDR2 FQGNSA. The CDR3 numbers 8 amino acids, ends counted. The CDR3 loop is CASSLNQG.